These 12 T cell receptor beta chains were sequenced from one sample in a study of cytomegalovirus exposure and HLA in healthy donors. The PCR employed 60 Vbeta primers together with 13 Jbeta primers. Produced via immunoSEQ multiplex PCR; TCRdb's table is partial and in-frame only. The top ten clones hold more than 0.2% of a sample with around 120,000 clones, approximately 80% of them seen once. Specimen: PBMCs. Receptor source: a man in his fifties in good health and CMV-seronegative.

The rearrangement joins TRBV9 to TRBJ2-2; perhaps TRBD1 as D (6 bases). The CDR3 covers 15 residues. CDR1 is SGDLS, CDR2 YYNGEE, per germline. With 2 bases removed from V and 2 bases from J, the gap between germline ends came to 10 bases. CDR3 coding DNA: TGTGCCAGCAGCGTCGGGACAAGTAACACCGGGGAGCTGTTTTTT. This encodes CASSVGTSNTGELFF.

The rearrangement joins TRBV29-1 to TRBJ2-7; D is ambiguous. V lost 6 bases to trimming and J lost 6 bases, with 12 bases between them. The CDR3 runs to 11 residues. Germline V CDR1 and CDR2: SQVTM, ANQGSEA. The CDR3 sequence is CSVLTQREQYF. DNA for the CDR3: TGCAGCGTCCTGACCCAGCGCGAGCAGTACTTC.

This chain connects TRBV28 to TRBJ2-7, with 10 positions matching TRBD1. The ends lost 11 bases at V and 2 bases at J; junction bases unmatched: 12. The length of the CDR3 is 15 residues. Germline V CDR1 and CDR2: MDHEN, SYDVKM. CDR3 residues: CASQKGGQGTYEQYF. The CDR3 coding sequence is TGTGCCTCTCAAAAGGGGGGACAGGGGACCTACGAGCAGTACTTC.

V usage is TRBV11-3 and J usage is TRBJ2-2; the match to TRBD2 covers 7 bases. The CDR3 is 16 amino acids. V shed 5 bases, J shed 0 bases, and the junction held 6 bases outside the gene matches. Germline assignment: CDR1 SGHNT and CDR2 YENEEA. CDR3 residues: CASSRSGVTNTGELFF. CDR3 sequence (DNA): TGTGCCAGCAGCAGAAGCGGGGTTACGAACACCGGGGAGCTGTTTTTT.

The V and J genes are TRBV19 and TRBJ1-3; no clear D. Germline V gene sequence: CDR1 LNHDA, CDR2 SQIVND (reference sequence). Trimming removed 6 bases from V and 3 bases from J, with 12 bases in between. The CDR3 runs to 14 residues. CDR3 amino acids: CASRPRGFGNTIYF. As DNA, the CDR3 is TGTGCCAGTAGACCGCGGGGTTTTGGAAACACCATATATTTT.

The chain uses TRBV18 and TRBJ2-7, with D maybe TRBD1 (5 bases). This CDR3 region has 16 residues. Trimming cost V 0 bases and J 6 bases, with 18 bases left between them. Looked up from germline, CDR1 is KGHSH and CDR2 is LQKENI. The CDR3 region is CASSPPNSQGWGEQYF. The CDR3 bases are TGTGCCAGCTCACCACCGAATAGTCAGGGTTGGGGCGAGCAGTACTTC.

The V and J genes are TRBV6-1 and TRBJ1-6; D remains ambiguous. With 1 base removed from V and 4 bases from J, the gap between germline ends came to 8 bases. The CDR3 length is 15 residues. In germline, CDR1 is MNHNS, CDR2 SASEGT. As DNA, the CDR3 is TGTGCCAGCAGTGAAGGCCCGGGATATAATTCACCCCTCCACTTT. This gives the protein CASSEGPGYNSPLHF.

The rearrangement links TRBV5-5 to TRBJ2-7, with TRBD2 matching over 7 bases. CDR3 length: 15 amino acids. The V gene's germline CDR1 is SGHKS and CDR2 YYEKEE (reference sequence). Trimming at V came to 0 bases and at J to 6 bases, leaving 9 bases not matched to a gene. The CDR3 bases are TGTGCCAGCAGCTTGGAGTTGGCAGCGGGGACCGAGCAGTACTTC. It codes for CASSLELAAGTEQYF.

The gene calls are TRBV28 and TRBJ1-2; 7 nucleotides agree with TRBD1. Trimming cost V 5 bases and J 3 bases; bases outside gene matches: 6. Germline assignment: CDR1 MDHEN and CDR2 SYDVKM. The CDR3 is 14 residues long. The CDR3 DNA follows: TGTGCCAGCAGTCCCAGGGGGGCTCACTATGGCTACACCTTC. It translates to CASSPRGAHYGYTF.

This chain uses TRBV6-1 with TRBJ1-5; D ambiguous. The CDR3 loop spans 14 amino acids. In germline, CDR1 is MNHNS, CDR2 SASEGT. Trimming removed 4 bases from V and 4 bases from J, with 11 bases in between. The CDR3 nucleotides read TGTGCCAGCAGTGGTAGCGGTGGGAATCAGCCCCAGCATTTT. It encodes CASSGSGGNQPQHF.

V and J are TRBV28 and TRBJ2-7; no reliable D call. V was pared by 6 bases and J by 3 bases, with 9 bases between. This CDR3 spans 12 amino acids. Germline V gene lookup returns CDR1 MDHEN and CDR2 SYDVKM. CDR3 in amino acids: CASRTTIYEQYF. CDR3 DNA: TGTGCCAGCAGAACTACAATCTACGAGCAGTACTTC.

As concerns this clone: This sample includes further DNA sequences coding for the same CDR3. This chain joins TRBV29-1 and TRBJ2-1; 11 nucleotides align to TRBD2. The germline V gene has CDR1 SQVTM and CDR2 ANQGSEA. The CDR3 has 15 amino acids. With 5 bases clipped from V and 5 bases from J, the junction kept 8 bases outside the gene matches. As DNA, the CDR3 is TGCAGCGTTAGGGGCGGGACTAGCGGAAACAATGAGCAGTTCTTC. Its translation is CSVRGGTSGNNEQFF.